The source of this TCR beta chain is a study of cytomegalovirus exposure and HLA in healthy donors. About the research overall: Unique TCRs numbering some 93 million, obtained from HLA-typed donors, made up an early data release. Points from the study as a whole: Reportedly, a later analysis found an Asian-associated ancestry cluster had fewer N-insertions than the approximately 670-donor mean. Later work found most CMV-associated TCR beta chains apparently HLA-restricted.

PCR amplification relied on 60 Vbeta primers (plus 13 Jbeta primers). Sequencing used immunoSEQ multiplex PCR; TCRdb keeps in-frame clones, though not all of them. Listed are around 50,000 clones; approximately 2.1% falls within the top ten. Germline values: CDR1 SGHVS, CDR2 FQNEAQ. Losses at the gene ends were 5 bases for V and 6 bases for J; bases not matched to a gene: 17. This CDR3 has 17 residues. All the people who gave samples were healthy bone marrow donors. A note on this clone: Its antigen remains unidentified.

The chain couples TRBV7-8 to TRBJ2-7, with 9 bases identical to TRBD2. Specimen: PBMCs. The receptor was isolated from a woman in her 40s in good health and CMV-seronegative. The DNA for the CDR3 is TGTGCCAGCAGCCTAGTGGGTGCGGGAGGGCCAAGGCGCGAGCAGTACTTC. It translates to CASSLVGAGGPRREQYF.